The present T cell receptor beta chain was sequenced within a study of TIL therapy for anti-PD-1-resistant metastatic lung cancer. Study context: Tumors carried a median roughly 1.5 non-synonymous mutations per megabase.

Time point meaning: pre-treatment sample, taken before nivolumab and TIL therapy. The tumor samples were excised metastases, mostly pleural nodules or supraclavicular lymph nodes. Patients were adults with stage 4 NSCLC. The immunoSEQ assay was v3. This table comes from immunoSEQ multiplex PCR, and its TCRdb copy is limited to in-frame clones, with some not included. The sample carries about 50,000 clones, 55% to 75% recorded once. This clone has just a few counts. Its antigen is still unknown. Study results and limitations: Many TIL product clones were absent from baseline tumor, suggesting clonal contraction.

The sequence derives from a person between 25 and 80 years old with non-small cell lung cancer. Sequenced material: tumor tissue, taken at baseline.

CDR3 amino acids: CASRPPGNTEAFF. In DNA, the CDR3 is TGTGCCAGCCGCCCCCCAGGGAACACTGAAGCTTTCTTT. The chain carries TRBV28 and TRBJ1-1; no clear D gene. There are 13 residues in the CDR3. V was clipped by 8 bases and J by 1 base, with 11 bases between them. Germline lookup yields CDR1 MDHEN and CDR2 SYDVKM.